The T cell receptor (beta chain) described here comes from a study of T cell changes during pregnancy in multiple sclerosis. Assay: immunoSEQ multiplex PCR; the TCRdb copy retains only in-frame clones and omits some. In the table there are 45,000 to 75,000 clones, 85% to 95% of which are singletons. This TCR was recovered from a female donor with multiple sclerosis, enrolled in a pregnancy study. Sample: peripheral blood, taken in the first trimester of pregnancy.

The CDR3 region is CASSRGKHTDTQYF. As DNA, the CDR3 is TGTGCCAGCAGCCGGGGGAAGCACACAGATACGCAGTATTTT. V gene TRBV11-3 combines with J gene TRBJ2-3, with D perhaps matching TRBD2 (6 bases). Trimming took 5 bases from V and 2 from J, leaving 11 bases between them. The CDR3 spans 14 residues. The germline V gene has CDR1 SGHNT and CDR2 YENEEA.